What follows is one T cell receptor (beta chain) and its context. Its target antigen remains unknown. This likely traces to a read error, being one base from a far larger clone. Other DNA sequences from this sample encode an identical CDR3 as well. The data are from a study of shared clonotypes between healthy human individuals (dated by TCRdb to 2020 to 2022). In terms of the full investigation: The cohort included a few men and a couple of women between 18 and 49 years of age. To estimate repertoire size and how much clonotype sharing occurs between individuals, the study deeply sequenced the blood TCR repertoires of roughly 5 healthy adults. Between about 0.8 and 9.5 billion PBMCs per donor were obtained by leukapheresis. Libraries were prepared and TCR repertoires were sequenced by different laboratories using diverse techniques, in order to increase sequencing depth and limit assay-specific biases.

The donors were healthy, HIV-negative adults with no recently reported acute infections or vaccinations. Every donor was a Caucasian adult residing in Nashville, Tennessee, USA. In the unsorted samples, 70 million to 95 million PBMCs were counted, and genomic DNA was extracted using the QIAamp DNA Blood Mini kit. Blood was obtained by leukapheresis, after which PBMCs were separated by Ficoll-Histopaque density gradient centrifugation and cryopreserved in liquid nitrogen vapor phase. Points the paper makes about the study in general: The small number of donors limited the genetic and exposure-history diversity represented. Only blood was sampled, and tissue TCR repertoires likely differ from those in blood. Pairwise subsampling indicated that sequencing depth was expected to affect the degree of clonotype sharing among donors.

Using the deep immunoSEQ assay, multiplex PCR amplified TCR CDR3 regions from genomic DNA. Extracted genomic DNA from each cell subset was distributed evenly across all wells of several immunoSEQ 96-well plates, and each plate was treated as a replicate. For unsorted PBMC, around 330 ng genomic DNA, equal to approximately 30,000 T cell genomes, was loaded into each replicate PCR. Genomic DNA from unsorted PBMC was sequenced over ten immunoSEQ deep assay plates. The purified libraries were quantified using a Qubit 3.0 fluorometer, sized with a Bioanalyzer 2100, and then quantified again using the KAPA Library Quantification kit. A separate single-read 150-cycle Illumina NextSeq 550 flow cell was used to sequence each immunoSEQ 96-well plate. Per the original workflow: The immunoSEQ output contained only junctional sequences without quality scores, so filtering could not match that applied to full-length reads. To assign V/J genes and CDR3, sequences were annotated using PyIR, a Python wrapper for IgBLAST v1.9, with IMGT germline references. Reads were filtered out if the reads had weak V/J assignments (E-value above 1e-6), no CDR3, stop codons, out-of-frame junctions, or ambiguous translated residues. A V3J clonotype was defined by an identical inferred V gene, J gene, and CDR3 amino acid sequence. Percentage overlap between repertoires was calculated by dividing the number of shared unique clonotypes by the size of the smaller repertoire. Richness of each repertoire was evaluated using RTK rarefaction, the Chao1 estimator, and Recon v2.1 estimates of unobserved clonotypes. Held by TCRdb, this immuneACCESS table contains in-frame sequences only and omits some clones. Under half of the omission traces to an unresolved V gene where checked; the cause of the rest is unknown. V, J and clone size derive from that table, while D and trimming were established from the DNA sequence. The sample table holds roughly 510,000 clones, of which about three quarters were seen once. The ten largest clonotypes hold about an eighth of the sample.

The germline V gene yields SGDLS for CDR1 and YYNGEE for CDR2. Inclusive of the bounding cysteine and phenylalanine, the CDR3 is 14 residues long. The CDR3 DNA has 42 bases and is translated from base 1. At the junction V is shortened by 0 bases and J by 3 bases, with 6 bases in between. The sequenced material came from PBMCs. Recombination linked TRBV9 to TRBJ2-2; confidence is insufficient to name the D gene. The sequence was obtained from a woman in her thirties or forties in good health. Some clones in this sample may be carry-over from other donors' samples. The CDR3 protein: CASSVGLYTGELFF. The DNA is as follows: TGTGCCAGCAGCGTAGGGCTTTACACCGGGGAGCTGTTTTTT.